The 5 T cell receptor beta chains below were found in one sample sequenced in a study of vaccination effects on CD4 cells after COVID-19. Antigens of these TCRs are unknown. Only in-frame clones appear in the TCRdb table, and some are missing; sequencing was by immunoSEQ multiplex PCR. Of some 69,000 clones listed, roughly 74% were seen once; the top ten hold 2.5% to 3.5%. Antigen-specific CD4+ T cells expanded by the ViraFEST assay with viral peptide pools were then sequenced. The culture ran for nine to eleven days, and then CD4+ T cells were isolated. The study found no prior SARS-CoV-2 infection in the vaccine recipients, who tested negative for nucleocapsid antibodies. The input for sequencing was CD4+ T cells from PBMCs cultured with HCoV-NL63 spike peptides, taken before COVID-19 vaccination. The receptor set was obtained from a human donor who received a COVID-19 vaccine.

This clone was seen only once. The V call is TRBV5-8, the J call TRBJ1-4, with 10 nucleotides matching TRBD1. J lost 8 bases, V lost 5 bases, and 9 bases had no gene match. Germline V gene data show CDR1 as SGHTS and CDR2 as YDEGEE. The CDR3 runs 15 residues. CDR3 region: CASSLSGTGVEKLFF. The CDR3, as DNA: TGTGCCAGCAGTTTATCCGGGACAGGGGTCGAAAAACTGTTTTTT.

The chain joins TRBV15 to TRBJ1-5, with D unclear. Trimming shortened V by 2 bases and J by 7 bases, and 12 bases separated the two germline ends. CDR1 is LNHNV and CDR2 is YYDKDF in the germline V gene (reference sequence). There are 14 residues in the CDR3. CDR3 region: CATSRPRGRQPQHF. The DNA of the CDR3 is TGTGCCACCAGCAGACCCCGCGGAAGGCAGCCCCAGCATTTT.

The gene calls are TRBV5-1 and TRBJ1-2; TRBD1 might be the D (6 bases). The CDR3 runs to 12 residues. Trimming removed 4 bases at V and 7 bases at J, with 11 bases between. Germline V CDR1 and CDR2: SGHRS, YFSETQ. The CDR3 spells CASSVQGIGYTF. CDR3 nucleotides: TGCGCCAGCAGCGTGCAGGGGATTGGCTACACCTTC. The full variable domain, its missing parts supplied by reference TRBV5-1 and TRBJ1-2, is KAGVTQTPRYLIKTRGQQVTLSCSPISGHRSVSWYQQTPGQGLQFLFEYFSETQRNKGNFPGRFSGRQFSNSRSEMNVSTLELGDSALYLCASSVQGIGYTFGSGTRLTVV.

V usage is TRBV7-2 and J usage is TRBJ1-1; D may be TRBD1 (6 bases). Deletions cut 3 bases from V and 3 bases from J, with 14 bases between. This CDR3 has 15 amino acids. Germline V gene data show CDR1 as SGHTA and CDR2 as FQGNSA. CDR3 amino acids: CASSFFTGRDTEAFF. The CDR3 region has the DNA TGTGCCAGCAGCTTCTTTACAGGGAGGGACACTGAAGCTTTCTTT. Combining the CDR3 with reference TRBV7-2 and TRBJ1-1 gives the whole variable domain GAGVSQSPSNKVTEKGKDVELRCDPISGHTALYWYRQSLGQGLEFLIYFQGNSAPDKSGLPSDRFSAERTGGSVSTLTIQRTQQEDSAVYLCASSFFTGRDTEAFFGQGTRLTVV.

This clone was recorded a few times. Other DNA variants within this sample encode the same CDR3. This chain joins TRBV6-5 and TRBJ1-5; no reliable D call. CDR3 length: 13 residues. Germline assignment: CDR1 MNHEY and CDR2 SVGAGI. Trimming stripped 2 bases from V and 2 bases from J, with 4 bases between. The CDR3 loop reads CASSYDGNQPQHF. CDR3 nucleotides: TGTGCCAGCAGTTACGATGGCAATCAGCCCCAGCATTTT.